A single sample gave rise to the 13 T cell receptor beta chains below, sequenced in a study of neurological immune-mediated disorders. Sample time point: longitudinal time-point 3. One entry per CDR3 protein, called by TCRdb with MiXCR from the 5' RACE reads. Counted here are more than 75,000 distinct CDR3 sequences, 3.5% to 4.5% occurring once; the ten biggest clones make up 4.5% to 6%. Input material: PBMCs. The origin of the receptors is a woman in her sixties with multiple sclerosis.

This clonotype was recorded at least ten times. The chain joins TRBV24-1 to TRBJ2-7; TRBD1 matches 11 bases. The CDR3 consists of 14 residues. Per germline, CDR1 KGHDR and CDR2 SFDVKD. V lost 4 bases and J lost 6; bases outside the gene matches: 4. CDR3 region: CATSDTGTGGEQYF. CDR3 nucleotides: TGTGCCACCAGTGACACCGGGACAGGGGGCGAGCAGTACTTC.

This clonotype was seen many times. The V call is TRBV10-3, the J call TRBJ2-3; the D gene could be TRBD1 or TRBD2 (5 bases each). Germline V gene lookup returns CDR1 ENHRY and CDR2 SYGVKD. CDR3 size: 15 residues. Between the trimmed V and J ends, which lost 3 bases and 2 bases, there was a span of 12 bases. CDR3 in amino acids: CAISESGGVTDTQYF. In nucleotides, the CDR3 is TGTGCCATCAGTGAAAGTGGGGGAGTCACAGATACGCAGTATTTT.

The sample holds many counts of this clonotype. V usage is TRBV3-1 and J usage is TRBJ1-5, with D tentatively TRBD1 (5 bases). The CDR3 has 14 residues. Germline values: CDR1 LGHDT, CDR2 YNNKEL (reference sequence). Trimming cost V 5 bases and J 3 bases, with 11 bases left between them. Here the CDR3 DNA reads TGTGCCAGCAGCGCAGACAGATTCAATCAGCCCCAGCATTTT. This sequence encodes CASSADRFNQPQHF.

This chain connects TRBV18 to TRBJ1-4, with unresolved D. Per germline, CDR1 KGHSH and CDR2 LQKENI. CDR3 length: 13 residues. V was shortened by 0 bases and J by 3 bases, with 2 bases between the two germline ends. CDR3 DNA: TGTGCCAGCTCACCACCTCCTAATGAAAAACTGTTTTTT. This codes for CASSPPPNEKLFF.

This clonotype came up many times. The rearrangement joins TRBV7-9 to TRBJ1-4; TRBD1 aligns across 9 bases. This CDR3 contains 14 residues. The germline V gene encodes CDR1 SEHNR and CDR2 FQNEAQ (reference sequence). Unmatched junction bases numbered 2, after V lost 4 bases and J lost 5 bases. In DNA form, the CDR3 reads TGTGCCAGCAGCTCGACAGGGGGAAATGAAAAACTGTTTTTT. Its protein product is CASSSTGGNEKLFF.

There are many counts of this clonotype. The chain has TRBV7-8 and TRBJ2-5; the D gene is possibly TRBD2 (5 bases). The germline V gene has CDR1 SGHVS and CDR2 FQNEAQ. CDR3 length: 16 amino acids. Trimming left V 2 bases short and J 5 bases short, with 18 bases between. This chain's CDR3 is CASSLPQPSLRETQYF. CDR3 sequence (DNA): TGTGCCAGCAGCTTACCCCAGCCTAGCCTTCGTGAGACCCAGTACTTC.

This clonotype was recorded many times. This rearrangement joins TRBV12-3 or TRBV12-4 to TRBJ2-7; D is unresolved. V lost 1 base, J lost 3 bases, and 10 bases lay in between. CDR3 length equals 14 residues. CDR3 amino acids: CASSLDRVHYEQYF. The CDR3 DNA is TGTGCCAGCAGTTTAGACAGAGTCCACTACGAGCAGTACTTC.

The chain couples TRBV5-1 to TRBJ1-1; D not certain. Germline CDR1 is SGHRS and CDR2 is YFSETQ. Between the trimmed V and J ends, which lost 0 bases and 4 bases, there was a span of 13 bases. The CDR3 is 15 residues long. CDR3 sequence reads: CASSLVGFGLTEAFF. The CDR3 bases are TGCGCCAGCAGCTTGGTCGGCTTTGGGCTCACTGAAGCTTTCTTT.

This clonotype has a count of ten or more. The chain has TRBV12-3 or TRBV12-4 and TRBJ2-6; no reliable D call. The CDR3 length is 16 residues. With 5 bases removed from V and 1 base from J, the gap between germline ends came to 12 bases. The CDR3 DNA is TGTGCCAGCAGTCTCCCAACAGAGTCTGGGGCCAACGTCCTGACTTTC. Encoded protein: CASSLPTESGANVLTF.

Concerning this clonotype: Since a much larger clone is just one base distant, this may be a read error. V usage is TRBV7-6 and J usage is TRBJ2-5, with 7 bases fitting TRBD2. The CDR3 consists of 15 residues. Germline CDR1 and CDR2: SGHVS and FNYEAQ. In DNA, the CDR3 is TGTGCCAGCAGCTTAAGGCCGGGGGGTGGGGAGACCAAGTACTTC. Its translation is CASSLRPGGGETKYF.

This clonotype was seen ten or more times. This chain joins TRBV7-9 and TRBJ1-2, with D possibly matching TRBD1 (5 bases). Trimming took off 2 bases at V and 5 bases at J, with 6 bases between the two ends. The CDR3 is made up of 12 amino acids. Per germline, CDR1 SEHNR and CDR2 FQNEAQ (reference sequence). The DNA for the CDR3 is TGTGCCAGCAGCTTACAGGGATATGGCTACACCTTC. It is translated as CASSLQGYGYTF.

This clonotype was observed a handful of times. This rearrangement joins TRBV15 to TRBJ2-2; D gene uncertain. The V and J ends lost 0 bases and 6 bases respectively, with 8 bases between them. The CDR3 is made up of 14 amino acids. The V gene's germline CDR1 is LNHNV and CDR2 YYDKDF (reference sequence). This chain's CDR3 is CATSRDLRSGELFF. For the CDR3, the DNA is TGTGCCACCAGCAGAGATCTCCGGTCCGGGGAGCTGTTTTTT.

This clonotype was seen at least ten times. The V and J genes are TRBV6-5 and TRBJ2-7, with 7 bases fitting TRBD1. CDR1 is MNHEY, CDR2 SVGAGI, per germline. CDR3 size: 13 residues. The V gene end was trimmed by 6 bases and the J gene end by 2 bases; junction bases not matched to a gene: 4. CDR3 nucleotide sequence: TGTGCCAGCAGGCAAGGACAGGCCTACGAGCAGTACTTC. This encodes CASRQGQAYEQYF.